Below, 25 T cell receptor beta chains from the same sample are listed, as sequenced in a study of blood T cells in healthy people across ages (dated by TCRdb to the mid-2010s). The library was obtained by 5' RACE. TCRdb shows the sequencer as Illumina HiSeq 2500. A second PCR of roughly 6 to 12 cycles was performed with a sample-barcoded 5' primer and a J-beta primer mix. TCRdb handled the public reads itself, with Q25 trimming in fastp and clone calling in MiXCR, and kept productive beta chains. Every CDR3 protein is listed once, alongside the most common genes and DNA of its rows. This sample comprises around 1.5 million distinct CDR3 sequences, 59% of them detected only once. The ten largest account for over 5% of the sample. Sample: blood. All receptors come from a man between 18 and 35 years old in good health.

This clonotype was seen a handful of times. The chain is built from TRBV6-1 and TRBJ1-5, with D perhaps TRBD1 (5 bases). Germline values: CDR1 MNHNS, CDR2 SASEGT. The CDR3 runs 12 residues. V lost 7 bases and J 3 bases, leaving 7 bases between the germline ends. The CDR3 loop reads CASTGINQPQHF. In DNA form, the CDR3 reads TGTGCCAGCACAGGGATCAATCAGCCCCAGCATTTT.

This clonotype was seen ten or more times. The chain's CDR3 is CASSSGLAGTYEQYF. The CDR3 DNA is TGCGCCAGCAGTTCCGGACTAGCGGGGACCTACGAGCAGTACTTC. The genes are TRBV10-1 and TRBJ2-7, with 12 bases aligning to TRBD2. Germline V gene data show CDR1 as WNHNN and CDR2 as SYGVQD (reference sequence). V shed 5 bases, J shed 2 bases, and the junction held 4 bases outside the gene matches. This CDR3 has 15 residues.

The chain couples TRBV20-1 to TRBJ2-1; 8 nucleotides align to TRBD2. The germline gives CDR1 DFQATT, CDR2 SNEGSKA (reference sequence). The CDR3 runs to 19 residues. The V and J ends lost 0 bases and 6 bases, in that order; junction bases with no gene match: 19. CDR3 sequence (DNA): TGCAGTGCTAGAGATTTCTTGGAGAATGCGGCGGGGGGCTCCAATGAGCAGTTCTTC. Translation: CSARDFLENAAGGSNEQFF.

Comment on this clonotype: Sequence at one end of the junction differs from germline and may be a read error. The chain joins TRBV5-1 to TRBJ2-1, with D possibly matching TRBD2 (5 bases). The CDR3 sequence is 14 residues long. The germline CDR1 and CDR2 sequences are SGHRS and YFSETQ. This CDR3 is CASSFSGEYNEQFF. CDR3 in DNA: TGTGCCAGCAGCTTCAGCGGCGAATACAATGAGCAGTTCTTC.

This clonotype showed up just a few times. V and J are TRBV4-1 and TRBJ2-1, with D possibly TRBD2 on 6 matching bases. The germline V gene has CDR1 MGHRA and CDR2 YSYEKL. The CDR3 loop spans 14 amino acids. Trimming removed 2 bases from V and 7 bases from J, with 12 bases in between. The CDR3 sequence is CASSQPRESNEQFF. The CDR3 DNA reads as TGCGCCAGCAGCCAACCTCGGGAGTCAAATGAGCAGTTCTTC.

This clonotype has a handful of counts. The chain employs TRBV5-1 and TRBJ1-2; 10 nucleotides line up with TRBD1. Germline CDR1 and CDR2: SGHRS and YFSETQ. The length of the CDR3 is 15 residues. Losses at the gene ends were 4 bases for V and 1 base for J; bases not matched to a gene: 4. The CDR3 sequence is CASSHGTGDNYGYTF. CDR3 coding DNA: TGCGCCAGCAGCCACGGGACAGGGGATAACTATGGCTACACCTTC.

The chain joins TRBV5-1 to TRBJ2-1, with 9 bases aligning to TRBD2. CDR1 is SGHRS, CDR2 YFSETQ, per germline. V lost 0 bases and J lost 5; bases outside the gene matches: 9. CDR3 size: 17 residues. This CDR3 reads CASSLVPAGGHDNEQFF. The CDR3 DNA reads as TGCGCCAGCAGCTTGGTCCCCGCGGGGGGGCACGACAATGAGCAGTTCTTC.

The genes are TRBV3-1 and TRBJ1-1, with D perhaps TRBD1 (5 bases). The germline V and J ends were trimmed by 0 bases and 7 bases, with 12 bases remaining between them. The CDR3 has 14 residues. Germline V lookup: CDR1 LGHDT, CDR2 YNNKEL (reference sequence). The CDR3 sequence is CASSQEGRLFEAFF. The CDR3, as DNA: TGTGCCAGCAGCCAAGAGGGGCGTCTGTTTGAAGCTTTCTTT.

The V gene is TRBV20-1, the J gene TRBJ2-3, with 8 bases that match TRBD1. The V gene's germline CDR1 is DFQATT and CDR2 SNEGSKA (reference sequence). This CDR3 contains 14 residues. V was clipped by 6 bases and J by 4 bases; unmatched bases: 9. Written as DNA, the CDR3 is TGCAGTGCCAGGACAGGGTATATCCCAGATACGCAGTATTTT. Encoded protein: CSARTGYIPDTQYF.

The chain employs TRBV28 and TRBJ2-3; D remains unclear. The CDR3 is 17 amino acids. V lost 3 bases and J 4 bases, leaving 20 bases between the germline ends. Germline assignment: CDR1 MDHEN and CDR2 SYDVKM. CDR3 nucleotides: TGTGCCAGCAGTTTCCCCACCAACACTGGCAACGCAGATACGCAGTATTTT. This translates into CASSFPTNTGNADTQYF.

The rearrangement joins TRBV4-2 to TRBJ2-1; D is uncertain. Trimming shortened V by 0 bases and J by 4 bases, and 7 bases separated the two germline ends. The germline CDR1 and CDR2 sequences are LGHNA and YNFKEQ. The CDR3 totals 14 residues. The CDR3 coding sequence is TGTGCCAGCAGCCAAGAACGGCTGTACAATGAGCAGTTCTTC. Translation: CASSQERLYNEQFF.

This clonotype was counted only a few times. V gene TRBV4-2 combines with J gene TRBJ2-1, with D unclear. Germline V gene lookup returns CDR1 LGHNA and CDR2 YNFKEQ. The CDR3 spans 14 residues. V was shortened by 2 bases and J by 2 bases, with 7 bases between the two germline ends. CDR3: CASSQQATYNEQFF. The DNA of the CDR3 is TGTGCCAGCAGCCAACAAGCGACCTACAATGAGCAGTTCTTC.

The DNA for the CDR3 is TGTGCCAGCAGCCAACGATTAGGGGCTCTCCAGCTCCAAGAGACCCAGTACTTC. Translated, it gives CASSQRLGALQLQETQYF. The V call is TRBV4-2, the J call TRBJ2-5; maybe TRBD1 (5 bases). The CDR3 is made up of 18 amino acids. Trimming left V 2 bases short and J 1 base short, with 20 bases between. Germline V gene sequence: CDR1 LGHNA, CDR2 YNFKEQ.

For the CDR3, the DNA is TGTGCCAGCAGCTTCTCCGGACAGGGGAAAAACATTCAGTACTTC. Translating gives CASSFSGQGKNIQYF. The chain is built from TRBV5-5 and TRBJ2-5; 9 bases agree with TRBD1. The J call could be wrong; TRBJ2-4 is a better fit for the DNA end. Germline V gene sequence: CDR1 SGHKS, CDR2 YYEKEE (reference sequence). The length of the CDR3 is 15 residues.

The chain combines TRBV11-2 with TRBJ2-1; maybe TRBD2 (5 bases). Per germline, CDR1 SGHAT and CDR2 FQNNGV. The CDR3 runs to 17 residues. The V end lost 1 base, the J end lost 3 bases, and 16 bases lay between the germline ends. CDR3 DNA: TGTGCCAGCAGCTTAGGGGCGACTCCCGGACTCTACAATGAGCAGTTCTTC. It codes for CASSLGATPGLYNEQFF.

The CDR3 coding sequence is TGTGCCAGCAGTTCCCAGGCAGGCAACTACAATGAGCAGTTCTTC. It encodes CASSSQAGNYNEQFF. V and J are TRBV12-3 or TRBV12-4 and TRBJ2-1, with D uncertain. The CDR3 has 15 residues. Trimming cost V 4 bases and J 3 bases, with 13 bases left between them.

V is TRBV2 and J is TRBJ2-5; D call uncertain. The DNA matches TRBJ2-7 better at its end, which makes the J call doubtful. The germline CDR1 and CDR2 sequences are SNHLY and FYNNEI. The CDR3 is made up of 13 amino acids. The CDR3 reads CATTKSPPSEQYF. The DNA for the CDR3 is TGTGCCACCACTAAGAGCCCTCCTTCCGAGCAGTACTTC.

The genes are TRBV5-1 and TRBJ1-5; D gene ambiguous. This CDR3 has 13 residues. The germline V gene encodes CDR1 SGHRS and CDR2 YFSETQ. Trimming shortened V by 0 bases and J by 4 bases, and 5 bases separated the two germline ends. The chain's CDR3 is CASSLATNQPQHF. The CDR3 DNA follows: TGCGCCAGCAGCTTGGCTACTAATCAGCCCCAGCATTTT.

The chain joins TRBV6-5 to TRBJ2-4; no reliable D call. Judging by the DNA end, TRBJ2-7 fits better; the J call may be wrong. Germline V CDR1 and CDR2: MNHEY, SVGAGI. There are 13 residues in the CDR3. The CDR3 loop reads CASSYSHFYEQYF. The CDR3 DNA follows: TGTGCCAGCAGTTACTCACATTTCTACGAGCAGTACTTC.

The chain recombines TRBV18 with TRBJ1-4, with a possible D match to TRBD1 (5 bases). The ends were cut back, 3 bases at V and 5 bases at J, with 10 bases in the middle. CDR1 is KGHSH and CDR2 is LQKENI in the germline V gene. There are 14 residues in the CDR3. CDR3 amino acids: CASSPEGMNEKLFF. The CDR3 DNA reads TGTGCCAGCTCACCGGAGGGGATGAATGAAAAACTGTTTTTT.

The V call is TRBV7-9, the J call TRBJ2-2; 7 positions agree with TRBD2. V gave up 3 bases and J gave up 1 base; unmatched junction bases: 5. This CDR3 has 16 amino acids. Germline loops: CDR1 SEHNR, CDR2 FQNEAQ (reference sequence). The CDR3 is CASSFPSGGNTGELFF. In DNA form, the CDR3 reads TGTGCCAGCAGCTTCCCTAGCGGAGGGAACACCGGGGAGCTGTTTTTT.

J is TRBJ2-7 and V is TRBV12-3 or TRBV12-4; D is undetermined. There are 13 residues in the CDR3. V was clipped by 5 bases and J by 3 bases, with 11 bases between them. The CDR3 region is CASSVSPLYEQYF. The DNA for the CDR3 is TGTGCCAGCAGTGTCAGTCCCCTCTACGAGCAGTACTTC.

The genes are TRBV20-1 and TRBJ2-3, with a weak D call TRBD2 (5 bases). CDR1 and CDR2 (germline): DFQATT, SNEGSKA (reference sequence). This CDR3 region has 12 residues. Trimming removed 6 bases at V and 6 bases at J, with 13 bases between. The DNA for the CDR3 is TGCAGTGCCTCGGGTCGCGGGGATACGCAGTATTTT. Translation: CSASGRGDTQYF.

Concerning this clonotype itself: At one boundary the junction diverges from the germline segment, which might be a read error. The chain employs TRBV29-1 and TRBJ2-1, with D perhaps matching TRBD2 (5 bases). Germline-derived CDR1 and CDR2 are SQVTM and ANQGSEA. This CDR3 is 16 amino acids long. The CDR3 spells CSVEDRRVSSYNGQFF. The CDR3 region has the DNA TGCAGCGTTGAAGATAGGCGGGTTAGCTCCTACAATGGGCAGTTCTTC.

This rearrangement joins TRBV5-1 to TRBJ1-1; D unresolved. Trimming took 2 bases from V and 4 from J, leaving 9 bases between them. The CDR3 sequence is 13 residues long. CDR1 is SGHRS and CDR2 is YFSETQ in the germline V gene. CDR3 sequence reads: CASSFYASTEAFF. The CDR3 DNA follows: TGCGCCAGCAGCTTTTACGCGAGCACTGAAGCTTTCTTT.